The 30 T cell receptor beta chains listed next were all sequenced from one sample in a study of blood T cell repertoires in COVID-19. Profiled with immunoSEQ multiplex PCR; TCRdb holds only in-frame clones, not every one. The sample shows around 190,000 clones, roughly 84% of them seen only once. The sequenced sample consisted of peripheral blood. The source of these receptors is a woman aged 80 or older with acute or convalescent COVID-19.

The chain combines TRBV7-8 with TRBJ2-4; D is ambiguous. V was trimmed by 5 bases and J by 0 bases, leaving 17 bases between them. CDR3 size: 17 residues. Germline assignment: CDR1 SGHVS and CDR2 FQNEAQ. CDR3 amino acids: CASSTHWAGVAKNIQYF. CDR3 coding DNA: TGTGCCAGCAGCACCCACTGGGCAGGTGTAGCCAAAAACATTCAGTACTTC.

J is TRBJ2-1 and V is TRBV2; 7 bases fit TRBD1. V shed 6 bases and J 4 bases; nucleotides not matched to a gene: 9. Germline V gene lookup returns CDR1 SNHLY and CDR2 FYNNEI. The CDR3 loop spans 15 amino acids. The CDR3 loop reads CASSRQGQLYNEQFF. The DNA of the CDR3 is TGTGCCAGCAGCCGACAGGGTCAACTATACAATGAGCAGTTCTTC.

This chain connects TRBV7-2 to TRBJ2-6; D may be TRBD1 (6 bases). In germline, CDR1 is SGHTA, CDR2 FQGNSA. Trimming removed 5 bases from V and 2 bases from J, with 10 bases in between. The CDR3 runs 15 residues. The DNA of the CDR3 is TGTGCCAGCAGCCTCGACAGGCCTGGGGCCAACGTCCTGACTTTC. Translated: CASSLDRPGANVLTF. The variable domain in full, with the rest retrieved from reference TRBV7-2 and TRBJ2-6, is GAGVSQSPSNKVTEKGKDVELRCDPISGHTALYWYRQSLGQGLEFLIYFQGNSAPDKSGLPSDRFSAERTGGSVSTLTIQRTQQEDSAVYLCASSLDRPGANVLTFGAGSRLTVL.

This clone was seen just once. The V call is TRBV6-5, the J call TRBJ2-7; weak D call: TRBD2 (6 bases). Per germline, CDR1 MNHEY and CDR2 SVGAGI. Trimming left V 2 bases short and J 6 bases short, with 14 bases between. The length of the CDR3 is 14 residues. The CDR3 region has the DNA TGTGCCAGCAGTTACAGGCGGGGTCTCGGCGAGCAGTACTTC. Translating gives CASSYRRGLGEQYF.

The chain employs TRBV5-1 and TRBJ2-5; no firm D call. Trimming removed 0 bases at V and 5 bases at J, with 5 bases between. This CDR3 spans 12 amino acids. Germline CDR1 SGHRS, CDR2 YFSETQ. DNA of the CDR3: TGCGCCAGCAGCTTGGACGGGGAGACCCAGTACTTC. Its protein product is CASSLDGETQYF.

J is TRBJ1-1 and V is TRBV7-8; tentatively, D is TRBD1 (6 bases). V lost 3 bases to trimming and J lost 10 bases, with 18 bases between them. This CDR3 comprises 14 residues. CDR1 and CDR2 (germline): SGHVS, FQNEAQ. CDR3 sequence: CASSLDIQGRGAFF. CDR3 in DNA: TGTGCCAGCAGCTTGGATATCCAGGGGCGAGGAGCTTTCTTT.

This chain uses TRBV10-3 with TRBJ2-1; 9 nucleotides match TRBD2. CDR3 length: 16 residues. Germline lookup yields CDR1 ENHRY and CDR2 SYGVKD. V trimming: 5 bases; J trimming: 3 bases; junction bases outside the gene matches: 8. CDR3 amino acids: CAISSAGTSFYNEQFF. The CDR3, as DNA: TGTGCCATCAGTAGCGCCGGGACTAGCTTCTACAATGAGCAGTTCTTC.

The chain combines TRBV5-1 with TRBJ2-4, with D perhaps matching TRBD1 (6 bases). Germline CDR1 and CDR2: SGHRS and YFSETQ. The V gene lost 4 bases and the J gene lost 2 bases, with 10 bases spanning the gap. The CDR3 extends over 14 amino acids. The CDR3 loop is CASSPQGSKNIQYF. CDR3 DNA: TGCGCCAGCAGCCCACAGGGATCCAAAAACATTCAGTACTTC.

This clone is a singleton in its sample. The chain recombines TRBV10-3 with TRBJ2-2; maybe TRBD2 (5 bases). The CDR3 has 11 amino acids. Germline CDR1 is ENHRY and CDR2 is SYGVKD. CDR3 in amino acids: CASANTGELFF. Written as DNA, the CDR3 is TGTGCTAGCGCGAACACCGGGGAGCTGTTTTTT.

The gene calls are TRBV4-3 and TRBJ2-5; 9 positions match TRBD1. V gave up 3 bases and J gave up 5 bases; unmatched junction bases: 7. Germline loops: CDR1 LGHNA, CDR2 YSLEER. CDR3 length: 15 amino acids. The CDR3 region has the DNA TGCGCCAGCAGCCAGGGAACAGGGGGCTCGGAGACCCAGTACTTC. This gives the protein CASSQGTGGSETQYF.

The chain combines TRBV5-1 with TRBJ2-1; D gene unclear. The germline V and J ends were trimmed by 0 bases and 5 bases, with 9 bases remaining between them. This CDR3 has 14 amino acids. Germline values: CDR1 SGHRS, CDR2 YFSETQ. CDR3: CASSLVNSNNEQFF. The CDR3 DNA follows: TGCGCCAGCAGCTTGGTGAACTCGAACAATGAGCAGTTCTTC.

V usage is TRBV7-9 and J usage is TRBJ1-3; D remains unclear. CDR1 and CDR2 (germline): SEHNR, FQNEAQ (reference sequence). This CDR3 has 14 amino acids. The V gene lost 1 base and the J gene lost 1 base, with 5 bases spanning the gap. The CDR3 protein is CASSLGRSGNTIYF. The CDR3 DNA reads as TGTGCCAGCAGCTTAGGCAGGTCTGGAAACACCATATATTTT.

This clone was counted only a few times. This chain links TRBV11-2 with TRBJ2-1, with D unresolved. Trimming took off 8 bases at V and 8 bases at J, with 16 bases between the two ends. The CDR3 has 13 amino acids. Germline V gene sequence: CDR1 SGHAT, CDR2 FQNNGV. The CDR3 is CASGMVYSHEQFF. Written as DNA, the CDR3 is TGTGCCAGCGGTATGGTTTATAGTCATGAGCAGTTCTTC. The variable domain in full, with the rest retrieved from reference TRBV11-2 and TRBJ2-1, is EAGVAQSPRYKIIEKRQSVAFWCNPISGHATLYWYQQILGQGPKLLIQFQNNGVVDDSQLPKDRFSAERLKGVDSTLKIQPAKLEDSAVYLCASGMVYSHEQFFGPGTRLTVL.

In DNA, the CDR3 is TGTGCCAGCAGCTCCCGACAGGGGGATCCTTATAGCAATCAGCCCCAGCATTTT. Its translation is CASSSRQGDPYSNQPQHF. V usage is TRBV9 and J usage is TRBJ1-5; 9 nucleotides agree with TRBD1. Per the germline V gene, CDR1 is SGDLS and CDR2 is YYNGEE. This CDR3 contains 18 residues. J gave up 0 bases and V 4 bases, and 11 bases lay outside the gene matches.

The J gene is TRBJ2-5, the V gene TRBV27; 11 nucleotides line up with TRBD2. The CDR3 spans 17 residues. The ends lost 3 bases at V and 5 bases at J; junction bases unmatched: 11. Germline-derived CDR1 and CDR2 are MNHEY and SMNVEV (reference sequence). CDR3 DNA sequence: TGTGCCAGCAGTTTGAGTAGCGGGAGGGCCTGGAGGGAGACCCAGTACTTC. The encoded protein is CASSLSSGRAWRETQYF.

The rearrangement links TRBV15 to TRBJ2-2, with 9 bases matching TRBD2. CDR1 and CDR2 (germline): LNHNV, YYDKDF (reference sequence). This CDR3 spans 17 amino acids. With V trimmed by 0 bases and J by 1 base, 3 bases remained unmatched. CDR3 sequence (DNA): TGTGCCACCAGCAGAGATAAGACTAGCGGGAACACCGGGGAGCTGTTTTTT. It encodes CATSRDKTSGNTGELFF.

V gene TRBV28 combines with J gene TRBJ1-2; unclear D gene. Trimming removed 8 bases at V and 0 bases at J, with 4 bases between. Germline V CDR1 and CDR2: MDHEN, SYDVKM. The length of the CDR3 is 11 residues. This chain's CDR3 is CASSPNYGYTF. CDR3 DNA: TGTGCCAGCTCTCCTAACTATGGCTACACCTTC.

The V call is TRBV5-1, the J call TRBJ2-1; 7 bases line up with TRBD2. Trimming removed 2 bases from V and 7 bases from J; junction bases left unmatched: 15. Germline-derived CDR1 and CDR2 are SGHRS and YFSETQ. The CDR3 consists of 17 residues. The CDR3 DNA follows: TGCGCCAGCAGCTTAGGAACCGGGACTATTAAAGGGAATGAGCAGTTCTTC. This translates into CASSLGTGTIKGNEQFF. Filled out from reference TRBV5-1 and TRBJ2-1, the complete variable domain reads KAGVTQTPRYLIKTRGQQVTLSCSPISGHRSVSWYQQTPGQGLQFLFEYFSETQRNKGNFPGRFSGRQFSNSRSEMNVSTLELGDSALYLCASSLGTGTIKGNEQFFGPGTRLTVL.

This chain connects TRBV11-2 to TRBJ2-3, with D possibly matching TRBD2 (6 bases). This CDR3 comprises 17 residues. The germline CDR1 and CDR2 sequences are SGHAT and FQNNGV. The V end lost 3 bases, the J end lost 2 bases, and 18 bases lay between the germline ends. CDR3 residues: CASSLPVGTPLTDTQYF. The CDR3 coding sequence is TGTGCCAGCAGCTTGCCGGTCGGGACTCCCCTCACAGATACGCAGTATTTT. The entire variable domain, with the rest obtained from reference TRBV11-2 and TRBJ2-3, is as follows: EAGVAQSPRYKIIEKRQSVAFWCNPISGHATLYWYQQILGQGPKLLIQFQNNGVVDDSQLPKDRFSAERLKGVDSTLKIQPAKLEDSAVYLCASSLPVGTPLTDTQYFGPGTRLTVL.

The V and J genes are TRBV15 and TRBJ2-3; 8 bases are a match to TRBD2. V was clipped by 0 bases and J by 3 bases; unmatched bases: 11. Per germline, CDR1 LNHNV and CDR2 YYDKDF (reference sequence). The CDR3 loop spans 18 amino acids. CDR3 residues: CATSRDLRAGDGTDTQYF. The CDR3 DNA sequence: TGTGCCACCAGCAGAGATCTCAGAGCGGGAGACGGGACAGATACGCAGTATTTT. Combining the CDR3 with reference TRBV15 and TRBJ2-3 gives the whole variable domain DAMVIQNPRYQVTQFGKPVTLSCSQTLNHNVMYWYQQKSSQAPKLLFHYYDKDFNNEADTPDNFQSRRPNTSFCFLDIRSPGLGDTAMYLCATSRDLRAGDGTDTQYFGPGTRLTVL.

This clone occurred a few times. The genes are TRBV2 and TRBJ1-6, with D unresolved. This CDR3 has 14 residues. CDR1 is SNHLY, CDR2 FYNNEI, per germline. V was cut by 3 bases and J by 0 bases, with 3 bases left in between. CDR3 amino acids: CASSEASYNSPLHF. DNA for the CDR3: TGTGCCAGCAGTGAGGCCTCCTATAATTCACCCCTCCACTTT.

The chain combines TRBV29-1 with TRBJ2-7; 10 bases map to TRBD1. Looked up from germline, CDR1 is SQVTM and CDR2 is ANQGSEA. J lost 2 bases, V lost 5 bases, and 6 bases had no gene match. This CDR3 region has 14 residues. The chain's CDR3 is CSVSRTGGTYEQYF. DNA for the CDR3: TGCAGCGTTTCTCGGACAGGGGGAACCTACGAGCAGTACTTC.

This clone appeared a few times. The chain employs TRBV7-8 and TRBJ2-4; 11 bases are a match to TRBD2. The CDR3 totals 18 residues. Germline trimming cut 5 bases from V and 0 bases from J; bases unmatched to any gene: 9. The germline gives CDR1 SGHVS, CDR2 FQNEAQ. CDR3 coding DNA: TGTGCCAGCAGCCGAGGGACTAGCGGCACACTAGCCAAAAACATTCAGTACTTC. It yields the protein CASSRGTSGTLAKNIQYF.

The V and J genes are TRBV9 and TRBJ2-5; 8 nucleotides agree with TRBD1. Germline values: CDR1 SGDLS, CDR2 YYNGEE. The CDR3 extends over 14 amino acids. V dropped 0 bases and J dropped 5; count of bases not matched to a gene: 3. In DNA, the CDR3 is TGTGCCAGCAGCGTAGGGAGACAGGGGGAGACCCAGTACTTC. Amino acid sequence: CASSVGRQGETQYF. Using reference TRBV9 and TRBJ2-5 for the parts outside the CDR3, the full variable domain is DSGVTQTPKHLITATGQRVTLRCSPRSGDLSVYWYQQSLDQGLQFLIQYYNGEERAKGNILERFSAQQFPDLHSELNLSSLELGDSALYFCASSVGRQGETQYFGPGTRLLVL.

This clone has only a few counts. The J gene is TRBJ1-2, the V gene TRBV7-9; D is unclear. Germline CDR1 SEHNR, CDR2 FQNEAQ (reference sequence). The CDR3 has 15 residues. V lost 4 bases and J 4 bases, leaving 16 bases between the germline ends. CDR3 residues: CASSSRAGSGYGYTF. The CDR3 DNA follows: TGTGCCAGCAGCTCGAGGGCGGGGAGCGGCTATGGCTACACCTTC.

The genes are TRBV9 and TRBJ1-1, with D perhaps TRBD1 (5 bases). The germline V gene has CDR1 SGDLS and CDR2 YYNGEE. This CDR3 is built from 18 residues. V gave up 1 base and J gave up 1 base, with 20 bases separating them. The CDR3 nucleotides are TGTGCCAGCAGCGTAAGCCCGGGGACTCCTGGTTGGAACACTGAAGCTTTCTTT. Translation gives CASSVSPGTPGWNTEAFF.

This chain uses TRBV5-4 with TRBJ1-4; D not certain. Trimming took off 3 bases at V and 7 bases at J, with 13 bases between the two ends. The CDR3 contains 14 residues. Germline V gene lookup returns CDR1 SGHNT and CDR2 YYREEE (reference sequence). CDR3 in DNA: TGTGCCAGCAGCTCCGGGAGAGGCCCTGAAAAACTGTTTTTT. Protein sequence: CASSSGRGPEKLFF.

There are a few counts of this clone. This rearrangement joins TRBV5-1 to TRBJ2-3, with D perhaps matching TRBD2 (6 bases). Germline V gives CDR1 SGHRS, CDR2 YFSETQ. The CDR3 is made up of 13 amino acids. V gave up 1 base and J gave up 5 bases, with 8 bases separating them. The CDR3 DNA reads TGCGCCAGCAGCTTGCGAGCGGGAGATACGCAGTATTTT. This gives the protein CASSLRAGDTQYF.

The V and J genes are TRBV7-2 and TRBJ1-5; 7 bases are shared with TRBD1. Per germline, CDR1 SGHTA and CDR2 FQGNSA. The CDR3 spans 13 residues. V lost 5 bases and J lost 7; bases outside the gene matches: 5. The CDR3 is CASSPDREQPQHF. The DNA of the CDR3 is TGTGCCAGCAGCCCAGACAGGGAACAGCCCCAGCATTTT.

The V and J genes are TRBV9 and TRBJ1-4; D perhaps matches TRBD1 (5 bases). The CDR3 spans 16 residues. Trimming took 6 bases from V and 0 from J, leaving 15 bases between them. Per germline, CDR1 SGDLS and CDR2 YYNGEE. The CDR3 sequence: CASTAGEGATNEKLFF. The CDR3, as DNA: TGTGCCAGCACCGCGGGGGAGGGAGCAACTAATGAAAAACTGTTTTTT.